This T cell receptor (beta chain) was obtained from a study of blood T cell repertoires in COVID-19. Background on the study: Whether acute or convalescent, the COVID-19 samples came from the United States, Italy and Spain.

The CDR3 has 17 residues. Trimming cost V 4 bases and J 6 bases; bases outside gene matches: 8. Germline-derived CDR1 and CDR2 are SGHRS and YFSETQ. The method was immunoSEQ multiplex PCR; TCRdb's version includes in-frame clones alone and lacks a portion of them. The sample holds about 440,000 clones, around 89% seen once. What was sequenced was peripheral blood. The V gene is TRBV5-1, the J gene TRBJ2-2; 14 nucleotides line up with TRBD2. This receptor was obtained from a woman aged 50 to 60 with COVID-19, enrolled during active disease. The CDR3 nucleotides are TGCGCCAGCAGCGCCGCGACTAGCGGGGGGGGACCCGGGGAGCTGTTTTTT. It is translated as CASSAATSGGGPGELFF.